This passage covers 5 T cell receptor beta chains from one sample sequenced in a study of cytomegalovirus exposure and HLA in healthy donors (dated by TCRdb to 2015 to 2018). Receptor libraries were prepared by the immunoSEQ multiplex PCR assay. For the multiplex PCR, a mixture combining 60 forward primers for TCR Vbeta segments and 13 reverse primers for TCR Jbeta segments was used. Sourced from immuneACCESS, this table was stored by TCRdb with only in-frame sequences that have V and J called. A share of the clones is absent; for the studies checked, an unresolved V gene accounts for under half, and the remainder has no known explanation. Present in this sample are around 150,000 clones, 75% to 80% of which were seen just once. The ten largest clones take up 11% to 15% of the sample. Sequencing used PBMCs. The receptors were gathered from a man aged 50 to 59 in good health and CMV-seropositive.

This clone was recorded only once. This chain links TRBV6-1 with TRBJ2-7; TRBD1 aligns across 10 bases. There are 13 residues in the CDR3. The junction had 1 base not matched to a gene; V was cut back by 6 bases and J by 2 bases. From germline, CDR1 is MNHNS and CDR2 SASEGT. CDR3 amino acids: CASRGQGAYEQYF. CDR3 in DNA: TGTGCCAGCAGAGGACAGGGGGCCTACGAGCAGTACTTC.

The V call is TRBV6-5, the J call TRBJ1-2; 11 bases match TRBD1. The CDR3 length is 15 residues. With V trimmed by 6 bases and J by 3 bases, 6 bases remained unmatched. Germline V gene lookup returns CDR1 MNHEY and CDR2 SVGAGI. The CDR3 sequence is CASSRTGGADYGYTF. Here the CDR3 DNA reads TGTGCCAGCAGCCGGACAGGGGGCGCGGACTATGGCTACACCTTC.

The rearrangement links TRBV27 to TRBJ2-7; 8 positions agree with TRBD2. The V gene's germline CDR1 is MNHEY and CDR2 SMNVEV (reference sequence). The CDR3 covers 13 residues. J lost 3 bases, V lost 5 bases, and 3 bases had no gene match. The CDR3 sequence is CASSLRGGYEQYV. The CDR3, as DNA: TGTGCCAGCAGTCTCCGGGGGGGCTACGAGCAGTACGTC.

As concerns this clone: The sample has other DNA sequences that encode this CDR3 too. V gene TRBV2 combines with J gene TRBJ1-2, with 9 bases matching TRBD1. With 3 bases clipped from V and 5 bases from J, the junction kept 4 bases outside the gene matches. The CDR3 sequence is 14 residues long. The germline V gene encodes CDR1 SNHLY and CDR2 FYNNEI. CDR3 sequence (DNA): TGTGCCAGCAGTGAGTCTGGACAGGGGTATGGCTACACCTTC. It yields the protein CASSESGQGYGYTF.

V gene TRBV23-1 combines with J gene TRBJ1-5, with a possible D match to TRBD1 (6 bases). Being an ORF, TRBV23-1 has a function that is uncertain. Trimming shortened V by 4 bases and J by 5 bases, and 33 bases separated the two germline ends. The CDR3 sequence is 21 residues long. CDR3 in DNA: TGCGCCAGCAGTCTCCCCCAGGAGGGGGGAGGGGGGCGCTTTAAACATCAGCCCCAGCATTTT. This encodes CASSLPQEGGGGRFKHQPQHF.